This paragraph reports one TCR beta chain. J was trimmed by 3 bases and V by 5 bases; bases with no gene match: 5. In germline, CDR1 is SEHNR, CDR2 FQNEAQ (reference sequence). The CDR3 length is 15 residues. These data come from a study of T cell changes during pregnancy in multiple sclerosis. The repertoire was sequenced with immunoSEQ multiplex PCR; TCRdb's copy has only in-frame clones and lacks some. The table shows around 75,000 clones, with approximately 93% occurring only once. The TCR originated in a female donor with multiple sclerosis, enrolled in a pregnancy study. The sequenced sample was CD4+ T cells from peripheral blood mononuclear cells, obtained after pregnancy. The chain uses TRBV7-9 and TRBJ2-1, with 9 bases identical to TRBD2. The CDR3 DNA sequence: TGTGCCAGCAGCGGGCATAGCGGGAGCTACAATGAGCAGTTCTTC. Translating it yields CASSGHSGSYNEQFF.